One sample yielded the 23 T cell receptor beta chains listed below, sequenced in a study of PD-1 blockade in classical Hodgkin lymphoma. Some clones are missing from TCRdb's copy, which holds only in-frame ones; the method was immunoSEQ multiplex PCR. Of over 70,000 clones in the sample, about 89% were seen once. Every patient experienced relapse after autologous stem cell transplantation, and brentuximab vedotin exposure varied. Specimen: peripheral blood mononuclear cells (PBMCs), collected at baseline. These receptors came from a human donor with classical Hodgkin lymphoma.

The genes are TRBV14 and TRBJ2-2; D tentatively reads TRBD1 or TRBD2 (5 bases each). V was pared by 1 base and J by 5 bases, with 8 bases between. The CDR3 loop spans 14 amino acids. Looked up from germline, CDR1 is SGHDN and CDR2 is FVKESK. The CDR3 sequence: CASSQAEGTGELFF. CDR3 DNA: TGTGCCAGCAGCCAAGCCGAGGGGACCGGGGAGCTGTTTTTT.

This clone came up once. V is TRBV28 and J is TRBJ2-7; no definite D call. The CDR3 is 14 residues long. V lost 4 bases and J 1 base, leaving 11 bases between the germline ends. The V gene's germline CDR1 is MDHEN and CDR2 SYDVKM. This chain's CDR3 is CASSYRLDSYEQYF. CDR3 DNA: TGTGCCAGCAGTTACAGACTTGATTCCTACGAGCAGTACTTC.

The chain combines TRBV30 with TRBJ2-5, with TRBD2 matching 10 bases. This CDR3 contains 18 residues. V shed 1 base, J shed 2 bases, and the junction held 13 bases outside the gene matches. Germline lookup yields CDR1 GTSNPN and CDR2 SVGIG (reference sequence). As DNA, the CDR3 is TGTGCCTGGAGTGGGCTAGCGGGAGCCATTTTAGGTCAAGAGACCCAGTACTTC. Protein: CAWSGLAGAILGQETQYF.

The CDR3 region has the DNA TGTGCCAGCAGCTTGGCCGGGCTGGGGATAAACTATGGCTACACCTTC. This translates into CASSLAGLGINYGYTF. The genes are TRBV5-4 and TRBJ1-2; no clear D gene. The CDR3 is made up of 16 amino acids. Trimming stripped 0 bases from V and 2 bases from J, with 14 bases between. Per the germline V gene, CDR1 is SGHNT and CDR2 is YYREEE (reference sequence).

V and J are TRBV19 and TRBJ2-2, with unresolved D. The CDR3 runs 17 residues. Germline V gives CDR1 LNHDA, CDR2 SQIVND (reference sequence). The V gene lost 7 bases and the J gene lost 3 bases, with 21 bases spanning the gap. The CDR3 DNA is TGTGCCAGTACCATAACGGAGCCAGAGGTGTACACCGGGGAGCTGTTTTTT. Its translation is CASTITEPEVYTGELFF.

The chain couples TRBV14 to TRBJ1-2; no firm D call. The CDR3 is 13 amino acids. The V end was cut by 4 bases, the J end by 3 bases, with 9 bases between. The germline V gene encodes CDR1 SGHDN and CDR2 FVKESK. The CDR3 region has the DNA TGTGCCAGCAGCCTGTCTCGGTACTATGGCTACACCTTC. This encodes CASSLSRYYGYTF.

This chain links TRBV14 with TRBJ2-7; 8 bases are shared with TRBD2. The CDR3 has 13 amino acids. The V gene's germline CDR1 is SGHDN and CDR2 FVKESK. The ends lost 1 base at V and 5 bases at J; junction bases unmatched: 1. The CDR3 coding sequence is TGTGCCAGCAGCCAAGGCGGGGGGAACGAGCAGTACTTC. This translates into CASSQGGGNEQYF. Using reference TRBV14 and TRBJ2-7 for the parts outside the CDR3, the full variable domain is EAGVTQFPSHSVIEKGQTVTLRCDPISGHDNLYWYRRVMGKEIKFLLHFVKESKQDESGMPNNRFLAERTGGTYSTLKVQPAELEDSGVYFCASSQGGGNEQYFGPGTRLTVT.

This chain joins TRBV7-9 and TRBJ2-1; D perhaps matches TRBD1 (5 bases). Germline CDR1 SEHNR, CDR2 FQNEAQ (reference sequence). The CDR3 loop spans 11 amino acids. Deletions cut 4 bases from V and 10 bases from J, with 8 bases between. The CDR3 DNA is TGTGCCAGCAGCTGGACATGGGAGCAGTTCTTC. It is translated as CASSWTWEQFF.

This clone has a handful of counts. J is TRBJ1-1 and V is TRBV18; D perhaps matches TRBD1 (5 bases). Germline loops: CDR1 KGHSH, CDR2 LQKENI. This CDR3 spans 15 amino acids. Trimming pared 4 bases from V and 1 base from J, leaving 13 bases between. Here the CDR3 DNA reads TGTGCCAGCTCACGCCTCAGGGAGGCGAACACTGAAGCTTTCTTT. Protein: CASSRLREANTEAFF.

The rearrangement uses TRBV19 and TRBJ2-1; no firm D call. The V end was cut by 1 base, the J end by 2 bases, with 15 bases between. CDR1 and CDR2 from the germline V gene are LNHDA and SQIVND (reference sequence). The CDR3 is made up of 17 amino acids. In DNA form, the CDR3 reads TGTGCCAGTAGTATAGGATCGAGTGGAAGCCCCTACAATGAGCAGTTCTTC. Its protein product is CASSIGSSGSPYNEQFF. Variable domain in full (rest from reference TRBV19 and TRBJ2-1): DGGITQSPKYLFRKEGQNVTLSCEQNLNHDAMYWYRQDPGQGLRLIYYSQIVNDFQKGDIAEGYSVSREKKESFPLTVTSAQKNPTAFYLCASSIGSSGSPYNEQFFGPGTRLTVL.

This sequence joins TRBV28 and TRBJ1-1; no definite D call. CDR3 size: 15 residues. Germline lookup yields CDR1 MDHEN and CDR2 SYDVKM. The germline V and J ends were trimmed by 9 bases and 1 base, with 18 bases remaining between them. The CDR3 loop is CASMKMGTENTEAFF. For the CDR3, the DNA is TGTGCCAGTATGAAAATGGGCACTGAGAACACTGAAGCTTTCTTT.

Remarks on this clone: Different DNA sequences within this sample yield the same CDR3. The chain is built from TRBV7-2 and TRBJ2-1; 8 positions match TRBD2. This CDR3 region has 15 residues. The V segment lost 4 bases and the J segment 2 bases; nucleotides outside the gene matches: 4. Per the germline V gene, CDR1 is SGHTA and CDR2 is FQGNSA. In DNA, the CDR3 is TGTGCCAGCAGCTCCACTAGCGGCCCCTACAATGAGCAGTTCTTC. The encoded protein is CASSSTSGPYNEQFF.

The chain joins TRBV28 to TRBJ1-4; D gene ambiguous. The V gene's germline CDR1 is MDHEN and CDR2 SYDVKM. The CDR3 covers 17 residues. The V and J ends lost 5 bases and 3 bases respectively, with 19 bases between them. CDR3 protein: CASSPPPPEGSNEKLFF. The CDR3 DNA is TGTGCCAGCAGTCCACCCCCCCCTGAGGGTTCTAATGAAAAACTGTTTTTT.

The rearrangement uses TRBV4-1 and TRBJ2-7, with a possible D match to TRBD2 (6 bases). The CDR3 sequence is 16 residues long. Germline V gene data show CDR1 as MGHRA and CDR2 as YSYEKL. V shed 4 bases and J shed 5 bases, with 21 bases lying between them. CDR3 DNA sequence: TGCGCCAGCAGCCCAGCGGGTCGGAGGGGTGACGACGAGCAGTACTTC. Protein product: CASSPAGRRGDDEQYF.

V gene TRBV13 combines with J gene TRBJ2-7; D call uncertain. Trimming left V 4 bases short and J 4 bases short, with 8 bases between. The CDR3 has 12 amino acids. Germline CDR1 and CDR2: PRHDT and FYEKMQ (reference sequence). CDR3 DNA: TGTGCCAGCAGCTCGACACCGTACGAGCAGTACTTC. Protein product: CASSSTPYEQYF.

The gene calls are TRBV10-2 and TRBJ1-2, with D unresolved. There are 24 residues in the CDR3. V lost 11 bases, J lost 2 bases, and 48 bases lay in between. Germline V gene data show CDR1 as WSHSY and CDR2 as SAAADI. CDR3 in amino acids: CAALTLNPPTRPTTAGQRNYGYTF. CDR3 nucleotides: TGCGCCGCTTTAACATTGAACCCCCCTACCCGCCCGACTACAGCAGGTCAGCGCAACTATGGCTACACCTTC.

This clone occurred once. The chain recombines TRBV6-5 with TRBJ2-7, with 11 bases matching TRBD2. Germline trimming cut 6 bases from V and 7 bases from J; bases unmatched to any gene: 11. The V gene's germline CDR1 is MNHEY and CDR2 SVGAGI. The CDR3 runs to 15 residues. The CDR3 is CASRATSGRWGEQYF. The CDR3 DNA follows: TGTGCCAGCAGGGCCACTAGCGGGAGATGGGGGGAGCAGTACTTC.

This chain links TRBV2 with TRBJ1-1; D unresolved. The CDR3 consists of 15 residues. Germline lookup yields CDR1 SNHLY and CDR2 FYNNEI. Trimming pared 6 bases from V and 1 base from J, leaving 15 bases between. The CDR3 spells CASRPNDLANTEAFF. The CDR3 DNA reads as TGTGCCAGCAGGCCCAACGACCTAGCGAACACTGAAGCTTTCTTT.

The chain joins TRBV25-1 to TRBJ1-1; D perhaps matches TRBD1 (5 bases). This CDR3 has 15 amino acids. Germline V gene sequence: CDR1 MGHDK, CDR2 SYGVNS. Trimming took off 3 bases at V and 3 bases at J, with 14 bases between the two ends. In DNA, the CDR3 is TGTGCCAGCAGTGATATACAGGTGGAGGACACTGAAGCTTTCTTT. Translated: CASSDIQVEDTEAFF.

The chain's CDR3 is CASSFTVSGDYEQYF. In DNA form, the CDR3 reads TGTGCCAGCAGCTTCACAGTTTCAGGGGACTACGAGCAGTACTTC. The chain uses TRBV11-2 and TRBJ2-7; TRBD1 is a possible D gene (6 bases). The CDR3 contains 15 residues. The ends were cut back, 3 bases at V and 3 bases at J, with 15 bases in the middle. Germline lookup yields CDR1 SGHAT and CDR2 FQNNGV. The full variable domain, with the rest looked up from reference TRBV11-2 and TRBJ2-7, is EAGVAQSPRYKIIEKRQSVAFWCNPISGHATLYWYQQILGQGPKLLIQFQNNGVVDDSQLPKDRFSAERLKGVDSTLKIQPAKLEDSAVYLCASSFTVSGDYEQYFGPGTRLTVT.

This chain connects TRBV7-9 to TRBJ1-4, with a weak D call TRBD1 (5 bases). The V end was cut by 0 bases, the J end by 8 bases, with 16 bases between. Germline V gene lookup returns CDR1 SEHNR and CDR2 FQNEAQ (reference sequence). The CDR3 sequence is 16 residues long. CDR3 residues: CASSLAGGDPREKLFF. CDR3 bases: TGTGCCAGCAGCTTAGCGGGGGGAGACCCTAGAGAAAAACTGTTTTTT. The full variable domain, its missing parts supplied by reference TRBV7-9 and TRBJ1-4, is DTGVSQNPRHKITKRGQNVTFRCDPISEHNRLYWYRQTLGQGPEFLTYFQNEAQLEKSRLLSDRFSAERPKGSFSTLEIQRTEQGDSAMYLCASSLAGGDPREKLFFGSGTQLSVL.

J is TRBJ1-5 and V is TRBV6-1; no reliable D call. Germline V lookup: CDR1 MNHNS, CDR2 SASEGT. The CDR3 has 14 amino acids. With 3 bases removed from V and 2 bases from J, the gap between germline ends came to 8 bases. CDR3 loop: CASSDGRGNQPQHF. The CDR3 coding sequence is TGTGCCAGCAGTGATGGGAGGGGCAATCAGCCCCAGCATTTT.

The rearrangement uses TRBV5-4 and TRBJ2-3; D not certain. CDR3 length: 12 residues. V lost 1 base and J 4 bases, leaving 4 bases between the germline ends. Germline assignment: CDR1 SGHNT and CDR2 YYREEE (reference sequence). This CDR3 reads CASSLISDTQYF. CDR3 nucleotide sequence: TGTGCCAGCAGCTTGATCTCAGATACGCAGTATTTT.